The 20 T cell receptor beta chains presented below share a single source sample, sequenced in a study of shared clonotypes between healthy human individuals. Clones were read by immunoSEQ multiplex PCR, and TCRdb kept only the in-frame ones, dropping some. The top ten clones hold 0.064% of a sample with 400,000 to 600,000 clones, more than 95% of them seen once. Sequenced sample: naive CD4+ T cells sorted from blood. Regarding subset: CD45RA+ positively selected. These receptors all come from a woman in her twenties or thirties in good health.

The V and J genes are TRBV6-4 and TRBJ2-3; 13 positions match TRBD2. The CDR3 is 16 amino acids. Per the germline V gene, CDR1 is MRHNA and CDR2 is SNTAGT. J lost 1 base, V lost 3 bases, and 1 base had no gene match. The CDR3 protein is CASSEGLAGGTDTQYF. The DNA for the CDR3 is TGTGCCAGCAGTGAAGGACTAGCGGGGGGCACAGATACGCAGTATTTT.

This chain uses TRBV5-1 with TRBJ2-7; D gene unclear. CDR3 length equals 15 residues. The V gene lost 0 bases and the J gene lost 0 bases, with 10 bases spanning the gap. Germline V CDR1 and CDR2: SGHRS, YFSETQ. The CDR3 loop is CASSLAGGVSYEQYF. The CDR3 coding sequence is TGCGCCAGCAGCTTGGCCGGTGGCGTCTCCTACGAGCAGTACTTC.

V usage is TRBV5-1 and J usage is TRBJ1-1; D remains unclear. The germline V gene has CDR1 SGHRS and CDR2 YFSETQ. The germline V and J ends were trimmed by 0 bases and 3 bases, with 9 bases remaining between them. The CDR3 extends over 14 amino acids. The CDR3 sequence is CASSLDSAYTEAFF. DNA of the CDR3: TGCGCCAGCAGCTTGGACAGCGCTTACACTGAAGCTTTCTTT.

V gene TRBV18 combines with J gene TRBJ1-1; D call uncertain. V shed 1 base and J shed 1 base, with 10 bases lying between them. This CDR3 is 15 amino acids long. Germline V lookup: CDR1 KGHSH, CDR2 LQKENI. The CDR3 region is CASSPQGGENTEAFF. The CDR3 region has the DNA TGTGCCAGCTCACCACAGGGAGGTGAGAACACTGAAGCTTTCTTT.

The rearrangement joins TRBV5-1 to TRBJ2-3; a weak D match, TRBD2 (5 bases). The CDR3 has 15 residues. The V end was cut by 4 bases, the J end by 1 base, with 13 bases between. Germline CDR1 is SGHRS and CDR2 is YFSETQ. CDR3 bases: TGCGCCAGCAGCCAGATGGTGGGAGGCACAGATACGCAGTATTTT. It codes for CASSQMVGGTDTQYF.

The chain carries TRBV11-2 and TRBJ2-7, with 8 bases identical to TRBD2. Germline loops: CDR1 SGHAT, CDR2 FQNNGV. CDR3 length: 15 residues. V gave up 6 bases and J gave up 4 bases; unmatched junction bases: 11. CDR3 coding DNA: TGTGCCAGCAGACCCGCGCCAATAGCGGGATACGAGCAGTACTTC. This gives the protein CASRPAPIAGYEQYF.

The V call is TRBV5-4, the J call TRBJ1-2; TRBD1 agrees at 11 bases. This CDR3 spans 18 amino acids. CDR1 SGHNT and CDR2 YYREEE come from the germline V gene (reference sequence). Trimming cost V 1 base and J 0 bases; bases outside gene matches: 8. The CDR3 sequence: CASSLPPGQGDTNYGYTF. The CDR3 DNA is TGTGCCAGCAGCTTGCCTCCGGGACAGGGGGATACTAACTATGGCTACACCTTC.

The V and J genes are TRBV28 and TRBJ1-1, with unresolved D. Trimming cost V 4 bases and J 0 bases, with 18 bases left between them. The CDR3 has 17 residues. Germline-derived CDR1 and CDR2 are MDHEN and SYDVKM. The CDR3 spells CASSSTLFGGLNTEAFF. As DNA, the CDR3 is TGTGCCAGCAGTTCTACTCTATTCGGAGGTTTGAACACTGAAGCTTTCTTT.

The chain is built from TRBV28 and TRBJ2-3; 12 positions match TRBD2. Germline CDR1 is MDHEN and CDR2 is SYDVKM. CDR3 size: 16 residues. After removal of 4 bases from V and 5 bases from J, the junction contained 7 bases not matched to a gene. CDR3 in amino acids: CASSSRLAGAVDTQYF. CDR3 coding DNA: TGTGCCAGCAGTTCGCGACTAGCGGGAGCGGTAGATACGCAGTATTTT.

The J gene is TRBJ2-5, the V gene TRBV14; 11 bases are shared with TRBD2. Trimming took 3 bases from V and 4 from J; bases not matched to a gene: 7. The CDR3 runs 16 residues. The germline V gene has CDR1 SGHDN and CDR2 FVKESK. For the CDR3, the DNA is TGTGCCAGCAGCCATCCGGGCCTAGCGGGAGGAGAGACCCAGTACTTC. Protein: CASSHPGLAGGETQYF.

The chain employs TRBV11-3 and TRBJ2-7; 8 bases are a match to TRBD2. Germline V gives CDR1 SGHNT, CDR2 YENEEA. Unmatched junction bases numbered 7, after V lost 3 bases and J lost 3 bases. CDR3 size: 15 residues. CDR3 residues: CASSFAGGSGYEQYF. For the CDR3, the DNA is TGTGCCAGCAGCTTCGCGGGGGGTAGCGGCTACGAGCAGTACTTC.

J is TRBJ2-1 and V is TRBV9; the D gene is possibly TRBD2 (5 bases). This CDR3 comprises 15 residues. The germline CDR1 and CDR2 sequences are SGDLS and YYNGEE. V was shortened by 2 bases and J by 0 bases, with 9 bases between the two germline ends. The CDR3 here is CASSVSVSSYNEQFF. CDR3 nucleotides: TGTGCCAGCAGCGTTAGCGTAAGCTCCTACAATGAGCAGTTCTTC. The whole variable domain, remainder taken from reference TRBV9 and TRBJ2-1, is DSGVTQTPKHLITATGQRVTLRCSPRSGDLSVYWYQQSLDQGLQFLIQYYNGEERAKGNILERFSAQQFPDLHSELNLSSLELGDSALYFCASSVSVSSYNEQFFGPGTRLTVL.

A remark on this clone: This sample also contains other DNA sequences that code for the same CDR3. This chain connects TRBV18 to TRBJ1-1, with D unclear. The CDR3 is made up of 13 amino acids. Germline CDR1 is KGHSH and CDR2 is LQKENI. The germline V and J ends were trimmed by 2 bases and 3 bases, with 7 bases remaining between them. CDR3 DNA sequence: TGTGCCAGCTCACCAGTAGCAGACACTGAAGCTTTCTTT. This translates into CASSPVADTEAFF.

The CDR3 nucleotides read TGTGCCAGTAGTATTGACAGGGGGCTTGCTGGGGCCAACGTCCTGACTTTC. It codes for CASSIDRGLAGANVLTF. The chain carries TRBV19 and TRBJ2-6, with 10 bases identical to TRBD1. The J segment lost 2 bases and the V segment lost 3 bases, leaving 4 bases of the junction unmatched. CDR3 length: 17 residues. Per the germline V gene, CDR1 is LNHDA and CDR2 is SQIVND (reference sequence).

The chain has TRBV15 and TRBJ2-3; no definite D call. Trimming removed 1 base at V and 0 bases at J, with 5 bases between. Per the germline V gene, CDR1 is LNHNV and CDR2 is YYDKDF (reference sequence). The CDR3 totals 14 residues. Here the CDR3 reads CATSRGPSTDTQYF. The CDR3 nucleotides are TGTGCCACCAGCAGAGGGCCGAGCACAGATACGCAGTATTTT.

The chain couples TRBV13 to TRBJ2-7; 8 bases map to TRBD1. Germline V lookup: CDR1 PRHDT, CDR2 FYEKMQ (reference sequence). V gave up 5 bases and J gave up 3 bases; unmatched junction bases: 9. CDR3 length: 15 amino acids. CDR3 DNA sequence: TGTGCCAGCAGCCGGGGTTCGGACAGGGTCTACGAGCAGTACTTC. This gives the protein CASSRGSDRVYEQYF.

The chain employs TRBV6-6 and TRBJ2-5; D may correspond to TRBD1 or TRBD2 (6 bases each). The DNA matches TRBJ2-7 better at its end, which makes the J call doubtful. The CDR3 is made up of 14 amino acids. Germline CDR1 reads MNHNY; CDR2 reads SVGAGI (reference sequence). The DNA for the CDR3 is TGTGCCAGCAGCCAAGGGGGGAGCTCCTACGAGCAGTACTTC. Protein product: CASSQGGSSYEQYF.

The chain combines TRBV15 with TRBJ2-7; 11 bases are a match to TRBD2. Losses at the gene ends were 5 bases for V and 5 bases for J; bases not matched to a gene: 11. In germline, CDR1 is LNHNV, CDR2 YYDKDF (reference sequence). The CDR3 runs 16 residues. CDR3: CATSGVLAGGSNEQYF. The CDR3 region has the DNA TGTGCCACCAGCGGGGTGTTAGCGGGAGGGAGCAACGAGCAGTACTTC.

This chain uses TRBV1 with TRBJ2-3. TRBV1 is shown as a pseudogene. The CDR3 totals 16 residues. CDR3 protein: CTSSQARGGCTDTQYF. The CDR3 bases are TGCACCAGCAGCCAAGCCCGAGGGGGGTGCACAGATACGCAGTATTTT.

The rearrangement joins TRBV9 to TRBJ1-2, with a tentative D call TRBD1 (6 bases). There are 15 residues in the CDR3. Trimming pared 3 bases from V and 5 bases from J, leaving 17 bases between. Germline V gene sequence: CDR1 SGDLS, CDR2 YYNGEE. The chain's CDR3 is CASSAGQPGYYGYTF. CDR3 sequence (DNA): TGTGCCAGCAGCGCCGGACAGCCGGGGTATTATGGCTACACCTTC.